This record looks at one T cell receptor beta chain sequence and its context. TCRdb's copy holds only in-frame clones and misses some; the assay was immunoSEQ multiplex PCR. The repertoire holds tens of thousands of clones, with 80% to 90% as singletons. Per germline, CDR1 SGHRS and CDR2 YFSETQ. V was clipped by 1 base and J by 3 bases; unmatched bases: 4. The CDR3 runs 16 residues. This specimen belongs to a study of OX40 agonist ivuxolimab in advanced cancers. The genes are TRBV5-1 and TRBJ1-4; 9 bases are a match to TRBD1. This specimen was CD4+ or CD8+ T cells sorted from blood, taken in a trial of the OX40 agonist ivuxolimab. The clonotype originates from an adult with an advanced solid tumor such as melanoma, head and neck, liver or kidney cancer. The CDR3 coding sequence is TGCGCCAGCAGCTTGCACACAGGGGGCTCTAATGAAAAACTGTTTTTT. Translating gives CASSLHTGGSNEKLFF.